This section outlines one T cell receptor beta chain sequence together with its context. Antigen specificity is unknown. This sample stems from a study of CD8+ T cells in alopecia areata. Findings and limits, study-wide: Greater clonality was observed in lesional scalp samples, especially alopecia totalis/universalis, versus normal scalp.

From PBMCs, CD4+ and CD8+ T cells were sorted. After isolation, RNA underwent reverse transcription to generate cDNA as the sequencing template. Produced via immunoSEQ multiplex PCR; TCRdb's table is partial and in-frame only. The profile shows about 110,000 clones, 50% to 70% of them singletons. The CDR3 sequence is 13 residues long. The germline V and J ends were trimmed by 6 bases and 5 bases, with 10 bases remaining between them. CDR1 and CDR2 from the germline V gene are MNHEY and SMNVEV (reference sequence). The clonotype originates from a human donor with alopecia areata. The sample taken for sequencing was NKG2D-low CD8+ T cells sorted from blood. The chain is built from TRBV27 and TRBJ2-2; D gene ambiguous. In DNA form, the CDR3 reads TGTGCCAGCAGGGCAGGAATTACCGGGGAGCTGTTTTTT. Protein: CASRAGITGELFF.